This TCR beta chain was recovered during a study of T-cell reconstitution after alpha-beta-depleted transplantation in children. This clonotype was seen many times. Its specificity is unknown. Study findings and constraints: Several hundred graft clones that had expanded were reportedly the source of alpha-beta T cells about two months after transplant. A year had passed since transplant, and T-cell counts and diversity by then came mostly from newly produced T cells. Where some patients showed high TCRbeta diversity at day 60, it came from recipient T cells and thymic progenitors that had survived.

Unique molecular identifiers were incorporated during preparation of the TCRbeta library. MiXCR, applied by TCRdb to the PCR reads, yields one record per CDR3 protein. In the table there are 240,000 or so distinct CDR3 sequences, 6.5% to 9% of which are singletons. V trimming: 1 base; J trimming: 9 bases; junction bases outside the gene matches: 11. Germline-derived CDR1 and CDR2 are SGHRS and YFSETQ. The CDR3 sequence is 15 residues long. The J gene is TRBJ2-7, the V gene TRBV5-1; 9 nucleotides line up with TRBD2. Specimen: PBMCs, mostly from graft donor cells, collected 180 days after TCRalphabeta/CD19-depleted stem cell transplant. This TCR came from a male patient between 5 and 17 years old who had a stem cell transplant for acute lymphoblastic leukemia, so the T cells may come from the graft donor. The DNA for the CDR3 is TGCGCCAGCAGCTTGACAGCCGGGACTAGCCTGCCGCAGTACTTC. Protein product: CASSLTAGTSLPQYF. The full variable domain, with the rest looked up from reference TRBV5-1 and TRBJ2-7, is KAGVTQTPRYLIKTRGQQVTLSCSPISGHRSVSWYQQTPGQGLQFLFEYFSETQRNKGNFPGRFSGRQFSNSRSEMNVSTLELGDSALYLCASSLTAGTSLPQYFGPGTRLTVT.